Following are 26 T cell receptor beta chains from one sample sequenced in a study of molecular identifiers for immune sequencing clone quantification. Each CDR3 protein is one row after TCRdb ran MiXCR on the PCR reads. The table has about 630,000 distinct CDR3 sequences, roughly 25% seen once; the top ten hold 0.7% to 0.95%. Material for sequencing was naive CD8+ T cells from blood, with Jurkat cell RNA spiked in. Subset: FACS-sorted CD8+CD4-CCR7+CD45RA+ naive T cells. The origin of the receptors is a human donor in good health. Some libraries in this study had Jurkat cell RNA spiked in.

Points on this clonotype: Just one base apart from a much larger clone, this may be a read error. The V and J genes are TRBV6-5 and TRBJ1-1; D is possibly TRBD1 (5 bases). The CDR3 is made up of 16 amino acids. Germline CDR1 is MNHEY and CDR2 is SVGAGI. Trimming pared 2 bases from V and 0 bases from J, leaving 13 bases between. The DNA for the CDR3 is TGTGCCAGCAGTTACAGACGGGGGAGCTTGAACACTGAAGCTTTCTTT. Amino acids: CASSYRRGSLNTEAFF.

Comment on this clonotype: A much more abundant neighbour one base away suggests this may be a read error. The chain joins TRBV6-2 or TRBV6-3 to TRBJ2-1; 9 bases line up with TRBD2. With V trimmed by 0 bases and J by 5 bases, 8 bases remained unmatched. There are 17 residues in the CDR3. Germline V gives CDR1 MNHEY, CDR2 SVGEGT. The DNA for the CDR3 is TGTGCCAGCAGTTACTCGACTAGCGGAGCAAGGGACAATGAGCAGTTCTTC. It encodes CASSYSTSGARDNEQFF.

For this clonotype: Possible read error: a much larger clone is one base away. The CDR3 spells CASSHLASVFGSSTDTQYF. The CDR3 nucleotides read TGTGCCAGCAGCCACCTAGCATCAGTTTTCGGTTCTAGCACAGATACGCAGTATTTT. J is TRBJ2-3 and V is TRBV7-2; tentatively, D is TRBD2 (5 bases). V lost 5 bases to trimming and J lost 0 bases, with 24 bases between them. CDR3 length: 19 residues. Germline V CDR1 and CDR2: SGHTA, FQGNSA.

V and J are TRBV7-9 and TRBJ2-2, with D unclear. Deletions cut 3 bases from V and 2 bases from J, with 13 bases between. Germline V gene data show CDR1 as SEHNR and CDR2 as FQNEAQ (reference sequence). This CDR3 comprises 16 residues. The CDR3 sequence: CASSFTPGFNTGELFF. In DNA, the CDR3 is TGTGCCAGCAGCTTTACCCCCGGCTTTAACACCGGGGAGCTGTTTTTT.

In its sample, this clonotype was seen many times. This sequence joins TRBV4-1 and TRBJ2-3, with no clear D. V was clipped by 3 bases and J by 1 base, with 14 bases between them. The CDR3 loop spans 16 amino acids. Germline V gene data show CDR1 as MGHRA and CDR2 as YSYEKL. CDR3 protein: CASSHSPPPGTDTQYF. The CDR3 DNA follows: TGCGCCAGCAGCCACAGCCCTCCCCCTGGCACAGATACGCAGTATTTT.

The rearrangement joins TRBV9 to TRBJ2-2; D not certain. This CDR3 has 15 amino acids. CDR1 SGDLS and CDR2 YYNGEE come from the germline V gene. The ends were cut back, 4 bases at V and 6 bases at J, with 16 bases in the middle. Here the CDR3 reads CASSPGRLGSGELFF. CDR3 bases: TGTGCCAGCAGCCCCGGACGGTTGGGGTCCGGGGAGCTGTTTTTT.

The gene calls are TRBV7-9 and TRBJ2-7; possible D gene TRBD2, 6 bases. Looked up from germline, CDR1 is SEHNR and CDR2 is FQNEAQ (reference sequence). The ends were cut back, 10 bases at V and 6 bases at J, with 34 bases in the middle. The CDR3 sequence is 18 residues long. CDR3 sequence: CATPPGTSVIVPPSEQYF. In nucleotides, the CDR3 is TGTGCCACACCCCCCGGGACTTCCGTCATCGTCCCTCCCTCCGAGCAGTACTTC.

This clonotype was recorded at least ten times. The chain couples TRBV19 to TRBJ2-5; the match to TRBD1 covers 8 bases. CDR1 LNHDA and CDR2 SQIVND come from the germline V gene (reference sequence). This CDR3 contains 14 residues. V dropped 8 bases and J dropped 3; count of bases not matched to a gene: 8. This CDR3 reads CASSYPGQEETQYF. CDR3 DNA sequence: TGTGCCAGTTCCTACCCGGGACAGGAAGAGACCCAGTACTTC.

V is TRBV4-1 and J is TRBJ1-4; tentative D call: TRBD1 (6 bases). This CDR3 is built from 19 residues. Germline values: CDR1 MGHRA, CDR2 YSYEKL. Deletions cut 1 base from V and 5 bases from J, with 23 bases between. The CDR3 loop is CASSQVGVLQPGHNEKLFF. The CDR3 DNA follows: TGCGCCAGCAGCCAAGTCGGAGTACTCCAACCGGGACACAATGAAAAACTGTTTTTT.

Regarding this clonotype: One base away lies a much larger clone, so this may be a sequencing read error. This chain connects TRBV6-2 or TRBV6-3 to TRBJ1-5; maybe TRBD1 (5 bases). The CDR3 spans 16 residues. Deletions cut 4 bases from V and 5 bases from J, with 18 bases between. Germline assignment: CDR1 MNHEY and CDR2 SVGEGT. CDR3 nucleotides: TGTGCCAGCAGTTCCGCCCCCGGGGCACTGGATCAGCCCCAGCATTTT. Amino acids: CASSSAPGALDQPQHF.

This clonotype showed up many times. The chain carries TRBV5-4 and TRBJ2-7; the D is unclear. The CDR3 extends over 16 amino acids. The germline V and J ends were trimmed by 4 bases and 6 bases, with 23 bases remaining between them. Germline V gene data show CDR1 as SGHNT and CDR2 as YYREEE (reference sequence). In DNA, the CDR3 is TGTGCCAGCAGCGCTCAGACGGACCCAGATGGTGGCGAGCAGTACTTC. Translation: CASSAQTDPDGGEQYF. Combining the CDR3 with reference TRBV5-4 and TRBJ2-7 gives the whole variable domain ETGVTQSPTHLIKTRGQQVTLRCSSQSGHNTVSWYQQALGQGPQFIFQYYREEENGRGNFPPRFSGLQFPNYSSELNVNALELDDSALYLCASSAQTDPDGGEQYFGPGTRLTVT.

Concerning this clonotype: Relative to the germline gene, one junction end is altered; a read error may explain this. The CDR3 sequence: CASSPDGTGAFF. The CDR3 DNA reads as TGTGCCAGCAGCCCCGATGGCACTGGAGCTTTCTTT. The gene calls are TRBV12-3 or TRBV12-4 and TRBJ1-1; D gene ambiguous. The CDR3 extends over 12 amino acids.

For this clonotype: Given a much more abundant clone one base away, this may be a read error. The chain combines TRBV6-2 or TRBV6-3 with TRBJ2-7; the D call may be TRBD1 or TRBD2 (5 bases each). The CDR3 contains 13 residues. Germline loops: CDR1 MNHEY, CDR2 SVGEGT. The CDR3 protein is CACRPFGAWEQYF. CDR3 nucleotide sequence: TGTGCCTGCAGGCCTTTCGGGGCTTGGGAGCAGTACTTC.

V usage is TRBV7-9 and J usage is TRBJ2-5; 8 bases are shared with TRBD2. J gave up 1 base and V 8 bases, and 3 bases lay outside the gene matches. This CDR3 contains 13 residues. CDR1 and CDR2 from the germline V gene are SEHNR and FQNEAQ (reference sequence). For the CDR3, the DNA is TGTGCCAGCGGACGGGAGGGCCAAGAGACCCAGTACTTC. Amino acid sequence: CASGREGQETQYF. The full variable domain, its missing parts supplied by reference TRBV7-9 and TRBJ2-5, is DTGVSQNPRHKITKRGQNVTFRCDPISEHNRLYWYRQTLGQGPEFLTYFQNEAQLEKSRLLSDRFSAERPKGSFSTLEIQRTEQGDSAMYLCASGREGQETQYFGPGTRLLVL.

Concerning this clonotype itself: A much larger clone sits a single nucleotide away, making a read error possible. The chain couples TRBV12-3 or TRBV12-4 to TRBJ2-4; TRBD1 aligns across 10 bases. Unmatched junction bases numbered 8, after V lost 8 bases and J lost 7 bases. The CDR3 loop spans 14 amino acids. Here the CDR3 reads CASGLGQGVNIQYF. CDR3 nucleotides: TGTGCCAGCGGCCTTGGACAGGGGGTGAACATTCAGTACTTC.

This clonotype was seen once. The rearrangement joins TRBV27 to TRBJ1-1; a possible D gene is TRBD1 (5 bases). V lost 3 bases and J lost 7, with 24 bases in between. CDR3 length: 17 amino acids. From germline, CDR1 is MNHEY and CDR2 SMNVEV (reference sequence). The CDR3 DNA is TGTGCCAGCAGTTTGGTCCCCGGGCCGGGGCTCTCCCTTGAAGCTTTCTTT. Its protein product is CASSLVPGPGLSLEAFF.

This clonotype has only a few counts. J is TRBJ2-1 and V is TRBV12-3 or TRBV12-4; 7 positions match TRBD1. The CDR3 length is 14 residues. J lost 9 bases, V lost 3 bases, and 8 bases had no gene match. Here the CDR3 reads CASSLREQGPEQFF. In DNA form, the CDR3 reads TGTGCCAGCAGTTTGAGGGAACAGGGGCCTGAGCAGTTCTTC.

Comment on this clonotype: The junction does not match germline at one end; this may be a read error. The chain couples TRBV27 to TRBJ2-7; 13 nucleotides match TRBD2. The CDR3 loop spans 14 amino acids. Germline CDR1 and CDR2: MNHEY and SMNVEV (reference sequence). The CDR3 here is CASRLTSGRYEQCF. The CDR3 DNA sequence: TGTGCCAGCAGACTGACTAGCGGGAGGTACGAGCAGTGCTTC.

This clonotype has at least ten counts. The chain links TRBV12-3 or TRBV12-4 to TRBJ1-1, with a tentative D call TRBD1 (5 bases). The CDR3 totals 15 residues. V gave up 1 base and J gave up 1 base, with 10 bases separating them. The CDR3 protein is CASSLEEGWNTEAFF. CDR3 DNA sequence: TGTGCCAGCAGTTTAGAAGAGGGGTGGAACACTGAAGCTTTCTTT.

This clonotype was found many times. The chain uses TRBV5-1 and TRBJ2-7; D is unresolved. Trimming removed 1 base from V and 3 bases from J, with 8 bases in between. CDR3 length: 13 residues. The germline gives CDR1 SGHRS, CDR2 YFSETQ. The CDR3 is CASSLYADYEQYF. Here the CDR3 DNA reads TGCGCCAGCAGCTTGTACGCAGACTACGAGCAGTACTTC.

As concerns this clonotype: One base away lies a much larger clone, so this may be a sequencing read error. V is TRBV7-6 and J is TRBJ2-5, with 10 bases fitting TRBD1. The V gene's germline CDR1 is SGHVS and CDR2 FNYEAQ. CDR3 length: 15 amino acids. The CDR3 DNA reads TGTGCCAGCAGCTTAGGGGGACAGGGGATAGAGCCCCAGTACTTC. This translates into CASSLGGQGIEPQYF.

The V gene is TRBV13, the J gene TRBJ2-5; no definite D call. V was shortened by 5 bases and J by 2 bases, with 15 bases between the two germline ends. Germline V gene data show CDR1 as PRHDT and CDR2 as FYEKMQ (reference sequence). The CDR3 loop spans 15 amino acids. CDR3 residues: CASSPERTLQETQYF. The CDR3 nucleotides are TGTGCCAGCAGCCCAGAAAGGACCCTTCAAGAGACCCAGTACTTC.

This clonotype appeared a few times. The V call is TRBV7-9, the J call TRBJ2-5; D perhaps matches TRBD1 (6 bases). Trimming took off 5 bases at V and 5 bases at J, with 18 bases between the two ends. This CDR3 spans 15 amino acids. Germline V gene lookup returns CDR1 SEHNR and CDR2 FQNEAQ (reference sequence). CDR3 region: CASSPGHLLRETQYF. CDR3 nucleotides: TGTGCCAGCAGCCCGGGACACCTACTCAGGGAGACCCAGTACTTC.

This clonotype was recorded at least ten times. The V and J genes are TRBV27 and TRBJ1-1, with D possibly TRBD1 on 5 matching bases. This CDR3 region has 14 residues. Between the trimmed V and J ends, which lost 6 bases and 4 bases, there was a span of 15 bases. CDR1 MNHEY and CDR2 SMNVEV come from the germline V gene (reference sequence). Here the CDR3 reads CASRAWGEGTEAFF. CDR3 nucleotides: TGTGCCAGCAGAGCCTGGGGGGAGGGCACTGAAGCTTTCTTT.

At least ten counts were recorded for this clonotype. The rearrangement uses TRBV12-3 or TRBV12-4 and TRBJ1-1, with D possibly TRBD1 on 5 matching bases. V lost 4 bases, J lost 4 bases, and 7 bases lay in between. The CDR3 loop spans 12 amino acids. The CDR3 loop is CASSWGVTEAFF. In DNA form, the CDR3 reads TGTGCCAGCAGTTGGGGGGTCACTGAAGCTTTCTTT.

In this sample, this clonotype turned up a few times. V is TRBV28 and J is TRBJ1-1, with D unclear. Germline V gene sequence: CDR1 MDHEN, CDR2 SYDVKM. This CDR3 has 12 amino acids. Trimming left V 8 bases short and J 1 base short, with 8 bases between. The CDR3 nucleotides read TGTGCCAGCGCATCCTGGAACACTGAAGCTTTCTTT. Residues: CASASWNTEAFF. The full variable domain, completed using reference TRBV28 and TRBJ1-1, is DVKVTQSSRYLVKRTGEKVFLECVQDMDHENMFWYRQDPGLGLRLIYFSYDVKMKEKGDIPEGYSVSREKKERFSLILESASTNQTSMYLCASASWNTEAFFGQGTRLTVV.